The clone carrying this T cell receptor (beta chain) has a single count. Its antigen is not identified. TCRdb called the reads again in MiXCR, with one record for every CDR3 protein. The data contain some 350,000 distinct CDR3 sequences, about 29% of them singletons. Trimming took 5 bases from V and 2 from J; bases not matched to a gene: 6. CDR3 length equals 16 residues. Germline V lookup: CDR1 LNHNV, CDR2 YYDKDF (reference sequence). The data belong to a study of T cell repertoires in cytomegalovirus infection. Study-wide background: Well-studied HLA-B-restricted epitopes and recently identified HLA-C-restricted epitopes of CMV were both used in the study. CMV infection plus the matching HLA type was flagged by public TCR beta signatures.

Study-wide results and caveats: Public TCR beta family frequency separated CMV-and-HLA carriers, including in an independent cohort. Clonotypes of TCR beta that were HLA-C-restricted and CMV-specific dominated the ex vivo response.

This specimen consisted of cultured PBMCs, obtained from culture after CMV antigen stimulation. The chain carries TRBV15 and TRBJ2-1; TRBD2 agrees at 10 bases. This receptor was taken from a human donor in good health (CMV status not recorded). Some clones in this sample may be carry-over from other donors' samples. The CDR3 protein is CATSGRLAGAYNEQFF. The CDR3 region has the DNA TGTGCCACCAGCGGCCGGCTAGCGGGAGCCTACAATGAGCAGTTCTTC.